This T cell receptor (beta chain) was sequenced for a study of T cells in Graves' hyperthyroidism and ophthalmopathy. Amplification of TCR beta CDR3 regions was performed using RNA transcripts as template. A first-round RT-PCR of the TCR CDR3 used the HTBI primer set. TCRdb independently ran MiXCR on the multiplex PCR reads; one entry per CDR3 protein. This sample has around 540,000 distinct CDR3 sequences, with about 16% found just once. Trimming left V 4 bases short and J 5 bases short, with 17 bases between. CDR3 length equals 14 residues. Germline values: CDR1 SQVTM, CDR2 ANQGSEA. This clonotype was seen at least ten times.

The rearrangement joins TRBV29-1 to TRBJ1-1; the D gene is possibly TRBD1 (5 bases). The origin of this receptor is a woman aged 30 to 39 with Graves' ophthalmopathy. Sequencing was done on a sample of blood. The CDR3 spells CSVGDLKRMTEAFF. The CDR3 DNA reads TGCAGCGTTGGGGACTTAAAAAGGATGACTGAAGCTTTCTTT.